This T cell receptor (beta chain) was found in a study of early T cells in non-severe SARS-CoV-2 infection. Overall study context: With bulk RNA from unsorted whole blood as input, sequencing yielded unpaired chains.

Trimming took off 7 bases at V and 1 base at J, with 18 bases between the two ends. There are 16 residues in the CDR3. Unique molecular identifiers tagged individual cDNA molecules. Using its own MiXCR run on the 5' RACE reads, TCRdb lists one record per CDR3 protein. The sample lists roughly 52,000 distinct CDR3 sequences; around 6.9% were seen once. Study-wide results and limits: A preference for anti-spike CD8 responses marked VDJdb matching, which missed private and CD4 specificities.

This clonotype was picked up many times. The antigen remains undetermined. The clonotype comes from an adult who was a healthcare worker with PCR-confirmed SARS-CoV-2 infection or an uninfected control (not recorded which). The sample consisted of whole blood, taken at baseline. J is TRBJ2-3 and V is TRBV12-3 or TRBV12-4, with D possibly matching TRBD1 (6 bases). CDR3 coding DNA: TGTGCCAGCAACTCGGGGACACCCAGCGGCACAGATACGCAGTATTTT. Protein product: CASNSGTPSGTDTQYF.